This entry lists 14 T cell receptor beta chains sequenced from one sample in a study of blood T cells in healthy people across ages. It was with a sample-barcoded 5' primer and a J-beta primer mix that a second PCR of roughly 7 to 12 cycles was run. TCRdb called the 5' RACE reads again in MiXCR, with one record for every CDR3 protein. The profile shows approximately 800,000 distinct CDR3 sequences, around 24% of them singletons. This same sample was also taken into another study, of T cells of mothers and their children.

Sequencing used blood. The receptors stem from a boy aged 5-17 years in good health.

This clonotype showed up just a few times. The genes are TRBV5-8 and TRBJ2-6; 8 positions agree with TRBD2. Per germline, CDR1 SGHTS and CDR2 YDEGEE. With 4 bases clipped from V and 2 bases from J, the junction kept 5 bases outside the gene matches. The length of the CDR3 is 16 residues. CDR3 bases: TGTGCCAGCAGCCCCCAACTAGCGGCTGGGGCCAACGTCCTGACTTTC. Protein product: CASSPQLAAGANVLTF.

The chain combines TRBV15 with TRBJ2-5; TRBD1 aligns across 10 bases. This CDR3 spans 16 amino acids. Germline V gene data show CDR1 as LNHNV and CDR2 as YYDKDF (reference sequence). V was clipped by 3 bases and J by 4 bases; unmatched bases: 8. The CDR3 bases are TGTGCCACCAGCAGTAGACGGGGACAGGGGCGAGAGACCCAGTACTTC. Encoded protein: CATSSRRGQGRETQYF.

The chain links TRBV21-1 to TRBJ2-5; the DNA was not used to check the table's D call, TRBD2. TRBV21-1 is assigned pseudogene status. The CDR3 length is 14 residues. In nucleotides, the CDR3 is TGTGCCAGCGCGGCCTTAGCGGAGCAAGAGACCCAGTACTTC. Protein sequence: CASAALAEQETQYF.

The genes are TRBV5-6 and TRBJ1-5, with TRBD1 matching 7 bases. The CDR3 is 15 amino acids. Germline trimming cut 1 base from V and 5 bases from J; bases unmatched to any gene: 6. In germline, CDR1 is SGHDT, CDR2 YYEEEE. The CDR3 reads CASSLLGRGDQPQHF. The CDR3 nucleotides are TGTGCCAGCAGCTTGCTCGGCAGGGGGGATCAGCCCCAGCATTTT.

This clonotype has just a few counts. The chain has TRBV4-2 and TRBJ2-5; 15 positions match TRBD2. The last part of the DNA fits TRBJ2-1 better; the J call may be wrong. The CDR3 covers 16 residues. Germline values: CDR1 LGHNA, CDR2 YNFKEQ. CDR3 in amino acids: CASSQRTSGRDHEQFF. CDR3 nucleotides: TGTGCCAGCAGCCAGAGGACTAGCGGGAGGGACCATGAGCAGTTCTTC.

V is TRBV29-1 and J is TRBJ1-2; D is undetermined. Germline-derived CDR1 and CDR2 are SQVTM and ANQGSEA. CDR3 length equals 12 residues. The V end lost 4 bases, the J end lost 3 bases, and 9 bases lay between the germline ends. CDR3 loop: CSVVKDYYGYTF. CDR3 DNA: TGCAGCGTTGTAAAGGACTACTATGGCTACACCTTC.

In its sample, this clonotype was seen a few times. The chain combines TRBV9 with TRBJ2-7, with 8 bases matching TRBD1. The junction had 11 bases not matched to a gene; V was cut back by 4 bases and J by 5 bases. Germline values: CDR1 SGDLS, CDR2 YYNGEE. The CDR3 runs to 15 residues. CDR3 region: CASSSRDRGVDEQYF. The CDR3 DNA is TGTGCCAGCAGCTCCCGTGACAGGGGCGTGGACGAGCAGTACTTC.

V gene TRBV6-1 combines with J gene TRBJ2-5; 10 nucleotides agree with TRBD1. The CDR3 spans 15 residues. The J segment lost 2 bases and the V segment lost 8 bases, leaving 8 bases of the junction unmatched. The V gene's germline CDR1 is MNHNS and CDR2 SASEGT. The DNA for the CDR3 is TGTGCCAGCCCCCCGAGGACAGGGGGTCAAGAGACCCAGTACTTC. It encodes CASPPRTGGQETQYF.

The chain uses TRBV7-9 and TRBJ1-5, with D tentatively TRBD1 (5 bases). The CDR3 totals 15 residues. Trimming took 6 bases from V and 8 from J, leaving 20 bases between them. Germline V gene sequence: CDR1 SEHNR, CDR2 FQNEAQ (reference sequence). The CDR3 here is CASSQRGSILEPQHF. CDR3 coding DNA: TGTGCCAGCAGTCAGAGGGGTTCGATATTGGAGCCCCAGCATTTT.

This clonotype was found many times. The V and J genes are TRBV13 and TRBJ2-5; a weak D match, TRBD1 (6 bases). Trimming removed 5 bases at V and 5 bases at J, with 21 bases between. CDR3 length: 16 amino acids. Per germline, CDR1 PRHDT and CDR2 FYEKMQ (reference sequence). CDR3 region: CASSSPTGVSGETQYF. CDR3 nucleotides: TGTGCCAGCAGCAGCCCGACAGGTGTAAGTGGGGAGACCCAGTACTTC.

This clonotype has a single count. This chain links TRBV27 with TRBJ2-5; TRBD1 is a possible D gene (6 bases). The DNA end is a closer match to TRBJ2-1, so the J assignment may be wrong. The CDR3 contains 12 residues. Per the germline V gene, CDR1 is MNHEY and CDR2 is SMNVEV (reference sequence). The CDR3 sequence is CASSPTGHEQFF. CDR3 nucleotide sequence: TGTGCCAGCAGTCCGACAGGCCATGAGCAGTTCTTC.

The rearrangement uses TRBV18 and TRBJ2-2; D not certain. The CDR3 runs 12 residues. In germline, CDR1 is KGHSH, CDR2 LQKENI. Trimming stripped 7 bases from V and 4 bases from J, with 7 bases between. In nucleotides, the CDR3 is TGTGCCAGCTTCGGATCCACCGGGGAGCTGTTTTTT. Translated: CASFGSTGELFF.

This sequence joins TRBV10-3 and TRBJ2-5, with 9 bases that match TRBD2. Germline CDR1 ENHRY, CDR2 SYGVKD. With V trimmed by 0 bases and J by 3 bases, 5 bases remained unmatched. CDR3 length: 16 residues. The CDR3: CAISESQASGEETQYF. CDR3 in DNA: TGTGCCATCAGTGAGTCTCAGGCTAGCGGGGAAGAGACCCAGTACTTC.

The chain is built from TRBV12-3 or TRBV12-4 and TRBJ2-5; tentatively, D is TRBD1 (7 bases). Near its end, the DNA agrees better with TRBJ2-7, so the J call may be wrong. This CDR3 is built from 14 residues. CDR3 sequence: CASRRGTDTYEQYF. CDR3 sequence (DNA): TGTGCCAGCAGGCGCGGGACAGATACCTACGAGCAGTACTTC.